Described below is a single TCR beta chain sequence and its context. This sample is part of a study of patients and donors after allogeneic stem cell transplantation. V was pared by 5 bases and J by 1 base, with 8 bases between. Germline V gene data show CDR1 as SQVTM and CDR2 as ANQGSEA. CDR3 length: 12 amino acids. TCRdb reprocessed the RT-PCR reads with MiXCR, giving one entry per CDR3 protein. The sample holds about a million distinct CDR3 sequences, 18% seen once. The chain joins TRBV29-1 to TRBJ1-2; unclear D gene. Sequencing was performed on blood, either unsorted or a sorted T cell fraction (not recorded which). This TCR was sampled from a human donor who was either an allogeneic HSCT recipient or a stem cell or donor lymphocyte infusion donor (not recorded which). It is not recorded whose cells these are; they may come from a transplant donor. CDR3 in amino acids: CSVPVINYGYTF. The CDR3 DNA follows: TGCAGCGTTCCCGTTATTAACTATGGCTACACCTTC.